The clone carrying this T cell receptor (beta chain) was picked up many times. Its cognate antigen is unknown. The sample belongs to a study of early T cells in non-severe SARS-CoV-2 infection. Overall study: The sequenced material was bulk RNA from unsorted whole blood, and its chains were unpaired. Study results and caveats: The matching step, a VDJdb search, favored anti-spike CD8 responses and missed private and CD4 specificities.

The CDR3 is 16 amino acids. V lost 0 bases and J 5 bases, leaving 17 bases between the germline ends. Germline V CDR1 and CDR2: LGHNA, YSLEER. The library protocol tagged individual cDNA molecules with unique molecular identifiers. MiXCR, applied by TCRdb to the 5' RACE reads, yields one record per CDR3 protein. The table has more than 50,000 distinct CDR3 sequences, roughly 12% seen once. The rearrangement links TRBV4-3 to TRBJ2-7, with D maybe TRBD1 (6 bases). The material was whole blood, obtained at baseline. This sequence originates from an adult who was a healthcare worker with PCR-confirmed SARS-CoV-2 infection or an uninfected control (not recorded which). The CDR3 DNA sequence: TGCGCCAGCAGCCAAGATCTGTCAGGGGAGACTGACGAGCAGTACTTC. This encodes CASSQDLSGETDEQYF.